This TCR beta chain is from a study of blood T cell repertoires in COVID-19. The authors' processing: Counts of nucleated cells, estimated from reference gene primer amplification, were obtained. Only in-frame clones appear in the TCRdb table, and some are missing; sequencing was by immunoSEQ multiplex PCR. That table furnishes V, J and clone size, whereas the DNA furnished D and trimming. The table has approximately 200,000 clones, about 86% seen once; the top ten hold 2% to 2.5%. A few counts support this clone. Deletions cut 3 bases from V and 4 bases from J, with 9 bases between. Germline CDR1 and CDR2: SNHLY and FYNNEI. The length of the CDR3 is 13 residues.

The source is a woman in her 50s with acute or convalescent COVID-19. The V and J genes are TRBV2 and TRBJ1-2; D is uncertain. Sequencing input: peripheral blood. For the CDR3, the DNA is TGTGCCAGCAGTGAGGACTCCGGCTATGGCTACACCTTC. It yields the protein CASSEDSGYGYTF.